This T cell receptor beta chain was captured by sequencing in a study of tissue T cells after allogeneic stem cell transplantation. Notes on the study in general: Blood and spleen captured only part of the tissue TCR repertoire. Motif-based clustering found tissue-specific repertoire signatures shared across patients, though few clones were shared.

The V end lost 3 bases, the J end lost 4 bases, and 15 bases lay between the germline ends. Germline CDR1 KGHSH, CDR2 LQKENI. The CDR3 length is 15 residues. Some clones are missing from TCRdb's copy, which holds only in-frame ones; the method was immunoSEQ multiplex PCR. The repertoire includes over 1,500 clones, 60% to 85% of them detected once, and 8.8% sits in the top ten. Turning to this clone: The antigen is unknown.

This sample comprised colon tissue, obtained at autopsy. The TCR was taken from a male patient aged 40 to 70 with steroid-refractory graft-versus-host disease after an allogeneic stem cell transplant. Some T cells may trace back to the graft donor. The V call is TRBV18, the J call TRBJ1-1; perhaps TRBD1 as D (6 bases). This CDR3 is CASSPGGGDRTEAFF. CDR3 sequence (DNA): TGTGCCAGCTCACCTGGAGGGGGGGATCGCACTGAAGCTTTCTTT.